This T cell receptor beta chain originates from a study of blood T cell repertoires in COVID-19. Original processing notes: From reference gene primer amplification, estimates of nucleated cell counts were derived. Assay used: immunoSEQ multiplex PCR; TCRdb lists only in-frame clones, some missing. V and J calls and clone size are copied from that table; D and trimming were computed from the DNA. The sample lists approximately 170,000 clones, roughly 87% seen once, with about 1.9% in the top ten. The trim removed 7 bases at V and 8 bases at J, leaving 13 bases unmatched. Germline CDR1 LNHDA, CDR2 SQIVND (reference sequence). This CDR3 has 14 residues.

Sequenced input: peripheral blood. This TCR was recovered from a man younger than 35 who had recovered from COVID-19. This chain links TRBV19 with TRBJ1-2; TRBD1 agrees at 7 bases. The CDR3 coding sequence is TGTGCCAGTACCCATACCCTCCCAGGGGGAGGCTACACCTTC. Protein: CASTHTLPGGGYTF.